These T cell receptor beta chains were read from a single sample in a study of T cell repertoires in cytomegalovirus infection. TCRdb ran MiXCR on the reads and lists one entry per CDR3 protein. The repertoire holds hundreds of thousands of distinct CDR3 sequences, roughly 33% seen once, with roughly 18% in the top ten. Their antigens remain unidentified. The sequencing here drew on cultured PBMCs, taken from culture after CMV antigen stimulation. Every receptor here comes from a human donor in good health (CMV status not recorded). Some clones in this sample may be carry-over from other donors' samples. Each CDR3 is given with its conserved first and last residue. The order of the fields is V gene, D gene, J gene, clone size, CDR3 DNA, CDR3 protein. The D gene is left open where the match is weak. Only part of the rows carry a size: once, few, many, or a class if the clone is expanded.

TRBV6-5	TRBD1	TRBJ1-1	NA	TGTGCCAGCACAGACAGGGCCGGCACTGAAGCTTTCTTT	CASTDRAGTEAFF
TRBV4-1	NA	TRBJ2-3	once	TGCGCCAGCAGCCAACCACCTCGGGGGAGGTTCCCCGATACGCAGTATTTT	CASSQPPRGRFPDTQYF
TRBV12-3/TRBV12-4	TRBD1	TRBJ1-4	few	TGTGCCAGCAGTTCCCCGCCCTCGACAGGGGACAATGAAAAACTGTTTTTT	CASSSPPSTGDNEKLFF
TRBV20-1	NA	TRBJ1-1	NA	TGCAGTGCTAGAGCCCTGTGGAAAAATGAAGCTTTCTTT	CSARALWKNEAFF
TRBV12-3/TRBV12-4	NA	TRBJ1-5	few	TGTGCCAGCAGTTTAAGAGGTCAGGGACAGCCCCAGCATTTT	CASSLRGQGQPQHF
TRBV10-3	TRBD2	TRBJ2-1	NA	TGTGCCATCAGTGAGCTGGGACGGGGGGGCTACAATGAGCAGTTCTTC	CAISELGRGGYNEQFF
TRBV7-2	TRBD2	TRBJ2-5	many	TGTGCCAGCAGCCCCGGTGGGGGGGAGAAGACCCAGTACTTC	CASSPGGGEKTQYF
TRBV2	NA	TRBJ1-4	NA	TGTGCCAGCAGCCGGACGGCTGCAACTAATGAAAAACTGTTTTTT	CASSRTAATNEKLFF
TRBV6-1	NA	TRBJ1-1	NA	TGTGCCAGCAGTAACAGGGTATACGAAGCTTTCTTT	CASSNRVYEAFF
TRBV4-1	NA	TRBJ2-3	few	TGCGCCAGCAGACCATTGACTAGCACAGATACGCAGTATTTT	CASRPLTSTDTQYF
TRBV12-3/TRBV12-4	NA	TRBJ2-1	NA	TGTGCCAGCAGTTCCACTAGTCATGAGCAGTTCTTC	CASSSTSHEQFF
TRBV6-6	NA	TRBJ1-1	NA	TGTGCCAGCAGTTGGCTATCTTCGAGGGCTTTCTTT	CASSWLSSRAFF
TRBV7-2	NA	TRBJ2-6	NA	TGTGCCAGCAGCCCGGACCCTTCTGGGGCCAACGTCCTGACTTTC	CASSPDPSGANVLTF
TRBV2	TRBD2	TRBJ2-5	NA	TGTGCCAGCAGTATGGGGACTAGCGGGGCCAGAGAGACCCAGTACTTC	CASSMGTSGARETQYF
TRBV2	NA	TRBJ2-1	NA	TGTGCCAGCAGACAAAGGGGGTACTTCTACAATGAGCAGTTCTTC	CASRQRGYFYNEQFF
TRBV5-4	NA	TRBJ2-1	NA	TGTGCCAGCAGCTTTCTGCCCTCCTACAATGAGCAGTTCTTC	CASSFLPSYNEQFF
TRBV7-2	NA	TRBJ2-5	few	TGTGCCAGCAGCTTAGCCCCTAGGGGCGGTCAAGAGACCCAGTACTTC	CASSLAPRGGQETQYF
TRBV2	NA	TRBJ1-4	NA	TGTGCCAGCTCAAAGACCGGGATTAGGGGGGAAAAACTGTTTTTT	CASSKTGIRGEKLFF
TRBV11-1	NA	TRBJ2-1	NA	TGTGCCAGCAGCCAGGAGGACAATGAGCAGTTCTTC	CASSQEDNEQFF
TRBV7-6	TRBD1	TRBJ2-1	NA	TGTGCCAGCAGCTTACCGGGACAGGGAATAGGGAATGGGCAGTTCTTC	CASSLPGQGIGNGQFF
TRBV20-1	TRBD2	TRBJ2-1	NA	TGCAGTGCAAAACCCCCGCTAGCGGTAACGATGGAGCAGTTCTTC	CSAKPPLAVTMEQFF
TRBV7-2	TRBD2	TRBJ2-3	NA	TGTGCCAGCAGCCTCGGGAGGGCGCGTCCGGGATGGTATTTT	CASSLGRARPGWYF
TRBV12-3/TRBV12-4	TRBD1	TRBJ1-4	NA	TGTGCCAGCAGTTTAACAGGGGCTGATGAAAAACTGTTTTTT	CASSLTGADEKLFF
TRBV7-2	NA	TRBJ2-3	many	TGTGCCAGCAGCTTTGATAGCGCAGATACGCAGTATTTT	CASSFDSADTQYF
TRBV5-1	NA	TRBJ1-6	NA	TGCGCCAGCAGAGAGGAATACTATAATTCACCCCTCCACTTT	CASREEYYNSPLHF
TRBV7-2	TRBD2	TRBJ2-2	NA	TGTGCCAGCAGCTTAGGAGTCCTAGCGGGAACCGGGGAGCTGTTTTTT	CASSLGVLAGTGELFF
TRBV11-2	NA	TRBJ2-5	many	TGTGCCAGCAGCACCTGGTCTTCACAGCCATACTTC	CASSTWSSQPYF
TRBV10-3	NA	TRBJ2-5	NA	TGTGCTACTCGGGGAGGAGTGGGGAGGGAGACCCAGTACTTC	CATRGGVGRETQYF
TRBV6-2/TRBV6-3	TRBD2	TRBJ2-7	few	TGTGCCAGCAAGCTCCTAGGTAGCGGGAGGCTCGAGCAGTACTTC	CASKLLGSGRLEQYF
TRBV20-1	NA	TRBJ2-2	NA	TGCAGTGCTAGACCTCCTTACAGGAACACCGGGGAGCTGTTTTTT	CSARPPYRNTGELFF
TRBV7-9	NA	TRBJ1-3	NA	TGTGCCAGCAGCTCCCGACTCAACTCTGGAAACACCATATATTTT	CASSSRLNSGNTIYF
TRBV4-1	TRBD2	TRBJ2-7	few	TGCGCCAGCAGCCAAGCGCCTCCCGGACTAGCGGCCCCCTACGAGCAGTACTTC	CASSQAPPGLAAPYEQYF
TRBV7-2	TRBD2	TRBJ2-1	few	TGTGCCAGCAGCTCCCGACCAGGACTAGCGGGAGTTCAGAGTGAGCAGTTCTTC	CASSSRPGLAGVQSEQFF
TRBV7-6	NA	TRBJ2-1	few	TGTGCCAGCAGCTTCGCGCGGGCGGCCAATGAGCAGTTCTTC	CASSFARAANEQFF
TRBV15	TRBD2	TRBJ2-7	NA	TGTGCCACCAGCAGAGACCCCCGGGCGGGAGACTACGAGCAGTACTTC	CATSRDPRAGDYEQYF
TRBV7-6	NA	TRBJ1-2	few	TGTGCCAGCAGCCCACCAGGGGAAGGGGTTGGCTACACCTTC	CASSPPGEGVGYTF
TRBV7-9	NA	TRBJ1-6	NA	TGTGCCAGCAGCTTAAGTCCCCTCCATCCCCTCCACTTT	CASSLSPLHPLHF
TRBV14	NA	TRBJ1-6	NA	TGTGCCAGCAGCCAACAAGCGGGTGGAGGTTCACCCCTCCACTTT	CASSQQAGGGSPLHF
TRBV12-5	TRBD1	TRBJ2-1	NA	TGTGCTAGTGGTCTTACAGGGGGTGGCGAGCAGTTCTTC	CASGLTGGGEQFF
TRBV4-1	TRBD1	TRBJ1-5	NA	TGCGCCAGCAGTCGACAGGGTCGAAATCAGCCCCAGCATTTT	CASSRQGRNQPQHF
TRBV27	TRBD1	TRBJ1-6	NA	TGTGCCAGAACCGGGACAGTCGATTCACCCCTCCACTTT	CARTGTVDSPLHF
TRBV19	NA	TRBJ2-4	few	TGTGCCAGTAGTATAGCGGCGCCCGCCAAAAACATTCAGTACTTC	CASSIAAPAKNIQYF
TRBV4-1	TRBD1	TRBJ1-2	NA	TGCGCCAGCAGCCGACTGGGACAGCCCGCCTATGGCTACACCTTC	CASSRLGQPAYGYTF
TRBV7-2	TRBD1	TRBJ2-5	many	TGTGCCAGCAGCCTAATCCAGGGAGACGACAGGGCGAGGGAGACCCAGTACTTC	CASSLIQGDDRARETQYF
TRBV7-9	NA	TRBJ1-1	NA	TGTGCCAGCAGCTTGTTACGGGCCTCAGAGGGAACGTCTGAAGCTTTCTTT	CASSLLRASEGTSEAFF
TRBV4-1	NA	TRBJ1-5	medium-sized	TGCGCCAGCAGCCCCCCGGGGGTGCATCAGCCCCAGCATTTT	CASSPPGVHQPQHF